Detailed here is one T cell receptor beta chain. Its antigen is unidentified. This PCR relied on a set of 60 Vbeta primers and 13 Jbeta primers. Sequencing was performed with immunoSEQ multiplex PCR; in TCRdb, only in-frame clones are kept and a portion is missing. The sample shows about 120,000 clones, about three quarters of them seen only once. These data come from a study of cytomegalovirus exposure and HLA in healthy donors. Trimming stripped 6 bases from V and 10 bases from J, with 15 bases between. Germline V CDR1 and CDR2: KGHSH, LQKENI. The CDR3 has 12 amino acids. Study-level results: According to reports, the classifier identified cytomegalovirus status with high specificity and sensitivity. Altogether, about 160 TCR beta chains were recorded as cytomegalovirus-associated. TRBV6-2, TRBV6-3 and other indistinguishable V segments were excluded.

V is TRBV18 and J is TRBJ1-1, with D uncertain. Sequencing was carried out using PBMCs. The TCR was taken from a woman in her 30s in good health and CMV-seronegative. For the CDR3, the DNA is TGTGCCAGCTCCCAAAACACAGCAGCAGCTTTCTTT. It encodes CASSQNTAAAFF.